One sample yielded the 6 T cell receptor beta chains listed below, sequenced in a study of early T cells in non-severe SARS-CoV-2 infection. TCRdb passed the 5' RACE reads through MiXCR, listing each CDR3 protein once. The sample lists some 25,000 distinct CDR3 sequences, around 5.1% occurring once. Sequences were obtained from whole blood. All receptors derive from an adult who was a healthcare worker with PCR-confirmed SARS-CoV-2 infection or an uninfected control (not recorded which).

This clonotype was counted a few times. CDR3 coding DNA: TGTGCCAGCAGCATATCGGGACAGGGTTTTTCGCAGCCCCAGCATTTT. Protein: CASSISGQGFSQPQHF. This chain connects TRBV5-8 to TRBJ1-5; 9 bases map to TRBD1. Germline CDR1 is SGHTS and CDR2 is YDEGEE. The CDR3 covers 16 residues. V shed 4 bases and J 7 bases; nucleotides not matched to a gene: 12.

This clonotype was observed a handful of times. V and J are TRBV25-1 and TRBJ1-2; no clear D gene. The CDR3 is 11 residues long. V lost 8 bases to trimming and J lost 6 bases, with 10 bases between them. The germline V gene has CDR1 MGHDK and CDR2 SYGVNS. The CDR3 reads CASRSPDGYTF. The CDR3 DNA sequence: TGTGCCAGCCGTTCCCCGGATGGCTACACCTTC.

This clonotype occurred many times. The genes are TRBV4-2 and TRBJ2-7; 7 positions agree with TRBD1. The V segment lost 4 bases and the J segment 6 bases; nucleotides outside the gene matches: 3. This CDR3 comprises 12 residues. CDR1 is LGHNA, CDR2 YNFKEQ, per germline. CDR3: CASSLTGSEQYF. Written as DNA, the CDR3 is TGTGCCAGCAGCCTGACAGGGTCCGAGCAGTACTTC.

The table lists this clonotype with a few counts. The rearrangement joins TRBV5-4 to TRBJ2-3, with D perhaps given as TRBD1 or TRBD2 (5 bases each). The V end was cut by 4 bases, the J end by 3 bases, with 12 bases between. The CDR3 is 14 amino acids. Germline V gene data show CDR1 as SGHNT and CDR2 as YYREEE (reference sequence). The CDR3 nucleotides are TGTGCCAGCAGCCCCGGGACCCGGACAGATACGCAGTATTTT. It yields the protein CASSPGTRTDTQYF. Combining the CDR3 with reference TRBV5-4 and TRBJ2-3 gives the whole variable domain ETGVTQSPTHLIKTRGQQVTLRCSSQSGHNTVSWYQQALGQGPQFIFQYYREEENGRGNFPPRFSGLQFPNYSSELNVNALELDDSALYLCASSPGTRTDTQYFGPGTRLTVL.

There are a few counts of this clonotype. The V call is TRBV10-3, the J call TRBJ1-6; 8 bases match TRBD1. The V and J ends lost 6 bases and 10 bases, in that order; junction bases with no gene match: 5. Germline V lookup: CDR1 ENHRY, CDR2 SYGVKD. CDR3 length: 13 residues. Here the CDR3 DNA reads TGTGCCATCAGCGGACAGGGAGACTCACCCCTCCACTTT. This gives the protein CAISGQGDSPLHF.

J is TRBJ2-1 and V is TRBV29-1, with TRBD2 identical over 12 bases. The junction had 8 bases not matched to a gene; V was cut back by 7 bases and J by 7 bases. The CDR3 is made up of 14 amino acids. Germline CDR1 and CDR2: SQVTM and ANQGSEA. The CDR3 nucleotides are TGCAGCGGTGGACTAGCGGGGACGAGGAATGAGCAGTTCTTC. It codes for CSGGLAGTRNEQFF.